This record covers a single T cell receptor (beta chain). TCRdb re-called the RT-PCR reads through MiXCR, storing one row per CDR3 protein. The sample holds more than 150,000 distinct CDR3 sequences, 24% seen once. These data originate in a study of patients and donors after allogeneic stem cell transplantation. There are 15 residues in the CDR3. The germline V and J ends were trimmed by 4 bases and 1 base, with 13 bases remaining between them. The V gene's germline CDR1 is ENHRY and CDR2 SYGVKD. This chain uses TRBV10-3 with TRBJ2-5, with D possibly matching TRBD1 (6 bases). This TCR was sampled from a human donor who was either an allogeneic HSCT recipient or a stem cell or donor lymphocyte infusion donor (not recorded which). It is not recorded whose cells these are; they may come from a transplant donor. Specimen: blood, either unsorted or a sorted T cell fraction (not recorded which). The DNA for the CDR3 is TGTGCCATCAGTGGGGGGCCAAGCGGCCAAGAGACCCAGTACTTC. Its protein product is CAISGGPSGQETQYF.